Listed here is a single T cell receptor beta chain. The antigen is unknown. These data come from a study of tumor-infiltrating lymphocytes in localized non-small cell lung cancer. Findings of the study overall: Compared with uninvolved lung, tumors showed higher T cell infiltration by TCRbeta sequencing. IM1 and IM2 tumors showed no difference in T-cell fraction. No link was found between tumor T-cell fraction and recurrence-free survival.

Repertoires were generated with immunoSEQ multiplex PCR, while TCRdb's copy carries only in-frame clones and drops some. This sample carries fewer than 8,500 clones, more than 65% of them seen once, and the ten largest clones take roughly an eighth. The CDR3 length is 14 residues. Germline CDR1 is SGHTS and CDR2 is YDEGEE. Losses at the gene ends were 0 bases for V and 5 bases for J; bases not matched to a gene: 2. The chain employs TRBV5-8 and TRBJ2-5, with 9 bases fitting TRBD2. This clonotype originated in a human donor with non-small cell lung cancer. The specimen was lung tumor tissue. The CDR3 loop reads CASSLERGAETQYF. The CDR3 DNA follows: TGTGCCAGCAGCTTGGAGCGGGGGGCTGAGACCCAGTACTTC.